This TCR beta chain was profiled in a study of a mutant IDH1 vaccine in newly diagnosed glioma (dated by TCRdb to about 2021). Background for the entire study: Vaccination was initiated 4-6 weeks after radiotherapy alone, or concurrently with temozolomide cycles in the chemotherapy-containing groups. The approximately 32 treated patients were roughly 62% male and approximately 40% female, with a mean age of about 43 years. Before enrollment, patients had received standard therapy of radiotherapy alone, temozolomide alone, or radiochemotherapy with temozolomide; most received the combination. The week-35 safety follow-up was designated visit V12, and the week-47 end of study was designated visit V13. Peripheral blood was collected at six visits: V03 (baseline), V05, V07, V10, V12 and V13. Longitudinal TCRB deep sequencing was done for 25 to 30 treated patients, wherever samples were available for exploratory analyses.

Library preparation was by the immunoSEQ multiplex PCR assay. Rearranged TCR beta chain sequences were amplified with the hsTCRB Kit following the manufacturer's protocol. An Illumina MiSeq was used to sequence the TCRB libraries. Under the source paper's analysis protocol: The kit vendor's proprietary platform handled demultiplexing, trimming and gene mapping. The table comes from immuneACCESS by way of TCRdb, which keeps in-frame sequences with V and J called. Part of the clones is missing from these tables; in studies checked, under half for an unresolved V gene and the rest for unknown reasons. V, J and clone size reflect that table, while D and trimming were determined from the DNA. This sample has about 56,000 clones in its table, and 86% of those were observed once. Over 1.5% of the sample comes from the top ten. Trimming takes 3 bases from V and 4 bases from J, and the germline ends sit 17 bases apart. The CDR3 has 15 amino acids, counting the end cysteine and phenylalanine. Just the 45-base CDR3 DNA is kept, in frame starting at base 1. CDR1 and CDR2 are read off the germline V gene as SGHRS and YFSETQ.

As for this clone: No cognate antigen has been identified for it. The input lacks base qualities; no much larger clone sits a single base away.

Reading the label with the study, this specimen's time point is: week 35, safety follow-up. Each vaccine dose, consisting of 300 ug of a 20-mer mutant IDH1 peptide in Montanide, was administered subcutaneously with topical imiquimod. Eight vaccinations were administered to patients in weeks 1, 3, 5, 7, 11, 15, 19 and 23, corresponding to visits V03 through V10. Newly diagnosed WHO grade 3 or 4 IDH1-mutant astrocytomas showing loss of nuclear ATRX were present in the donors. The samples were drawn from NOA16, a multicentre, single-arm, open-label phase I trial in Germany that tested a mutant IDH1 peptide vaccine in humans for the first time. Genomic DNA for TCRB sequencing was isolated from EDTA blood with the DNeasy Blood and Tissue Kit. General conclusions and limits of the study: According to the authors, sample limitations meant that analyses of patient blood samples could not be reproduced. Pseudoprogression seemed to be unrelated to changes in the top peripheral T cell clonotypes found by TCRB sequencing. Availability determined which PBMC samples were chosen for TCRB deep sequencing. Vaccine-induced immune responses across multiple MHC alleles were detected in about 92% of patients.

Material: PBMCs, obtained from a glioma patient whose treatment included an IDH1 peptide vaccine. The rearrangement joined TRBV5-1 to TRBJ2-7; the D segment might be TRBD1 or TRBD2, since each matches 5 bases. This clonotype was obtained from a middle-aged man with glioma. CDR3 loop: CASSWSGGVGYEQYF. The nucleotide sequence reads TGCGCCAGCAGCTGGAGTGGGGGAGTCGGGTACGAGCAGTACTTC.